The present TCR beta chain was sequenced within a study of CD8+ T cells in alopecia areata (dated by TCRdb to 2016 to 2019). Concerning the study at large: Skin from C3H/HeJ donors aged about 6-12 months with spontaneous alopecia was grafted onto female C3H/HeJ recipients aged 7-10 weeks. Amplification of TCRbeta CDR3 regions was done by immunoSEQ multiplex PCR using 35 Vbeta forward primers and 13 Jbeta reverse primers. The study used high-throughput TCRbeta sequencing to examine T cell clonal expansion in alopecia areata, in both the C3H/HeJ mouse model and human patients. RNA was extracted with the PAXgene miRNA kit for fixed scalp, the miRNeasy kit for PBMCs, and the RNeasy kit for mouse skin. Scalp tissue and sorted CD4+ and CD8+ peripheral blood T cells from patchy and totalis/universalis alopecia areata patients and from healthy controls were covered by human TCRbeta sequencing. Scalp clonality was compared among normal scalp (n=4), patchy alopecia areata scalp (n=8), and alopecia totalis/universalis scalp (n=8).

The method was the immunoSEQ multiplex PCR assay. To provide template for TCR sequencing, every sample had RNA extracted and reverse transcribed into cDNA. First-strand cDNA was synthesized with SuperScript III using a 2:1 mix of oligo-dT and random hexamers. A synthetic immune receptor repertoire was used to assess amplification bias, and residual bias was removed computationally. Libraries were sequenced on Illumina HiSeq using 60 bp reads that covered the CDR3 and were read from J toward V. The study's processing was this. Raw reads were preprocessed to remove errors, and CDR3 was defined according to IMGT conventions as the region from the conserved cysteine to phenylalanine. Clonality was computed by normalizing Shannon entropy by log2 of the number of productive unique TCRs and subtracting the result from 1. CD4 or CD8 identity of scalp clones was inferred by cross-referencing scalp TCRbeta sequences with sorted blood CD4 and CD8 repertoires. This immuneACCESS table, as held by TCRdb, lists in-frame sequences with V and J called but not all clones. Of the missing ones, under half trace to an unresolved V gene in checked studies; the others have no known cause. That table supplies the V and J calls and clone size; D and trimming were determined from the DNA. The table puts roughly 260,000 clones in this sample, none counted just once. The top ten constitute more than 0.95% of the sample.

Here V drops 5 bases and J drops 2 bases, and the junction holds 5 bases not matched to any gene. Counted from cysteine to phenylalanine, this CDR3 has 15 amino acids. Of the CDR3's DNA, 33 bases were read; they are in frame from base 1. Per the germline V gene, MSHET is the CDR1 and SYDVDS is the CDR2. Pooled mouse cutaneous lymph node cells were stained for CD4, CD8alpha, NKG2D, NKG2ACE and other markers, then sorted on a BD Influx. Results the study describes overall, beyond this receptor: Lesional scalp, especially in alopecia totalis/universalis, showed higher clonality and more expanded CD8+ clones than normal scalp, suggesting antigenic drive. Unlike mouse skin, where gammadelta T cells dominate, normal human skin contains resident alphabeta T cells that get sequenced too, which complicates analysis of the scalp TCR repertoire. Compared with mice, TCR sequences shared between patients were less clear, possibly partly because of HLA diversity across the patient population.

Notes on this clone: The antigen it binds to is not known. The gene nomenclature and germline references here are murine. Read sequence stops 4 residues before the CDR3 end, and the germline J gene provides the missing end.

Recombination joined TRBV29 with TRBJ2-2, with 7 junctional bases fitting TRBD1. This clonotype originated in a C3H/HeJ mouse with alopecia areata. The MHC haplotype carried by mice of this strain is H2-k. Source material: CD4+ T cells sorted from a lymph node. The CDR3 region has the sequence CASSTPTGNTGQLYF. Incomplete CDR3 DNA: TGTGCTAGCAGTACCCCGACAGGGAACACCGGG. Extended through the reference TRBV29 and TRBJ2-2 proteins, this CDR3 yields the full variable domain: DMKVTQMPRYLIKRMGENVLLECGQDMSHETMYWYRQDPGLGLQLIYISYDVDSNSEGDIPKGYRVSRKKREHFSLILDSAKTNQTSVYFCASSTPTGNTGQLYFGEGSKLTVL.